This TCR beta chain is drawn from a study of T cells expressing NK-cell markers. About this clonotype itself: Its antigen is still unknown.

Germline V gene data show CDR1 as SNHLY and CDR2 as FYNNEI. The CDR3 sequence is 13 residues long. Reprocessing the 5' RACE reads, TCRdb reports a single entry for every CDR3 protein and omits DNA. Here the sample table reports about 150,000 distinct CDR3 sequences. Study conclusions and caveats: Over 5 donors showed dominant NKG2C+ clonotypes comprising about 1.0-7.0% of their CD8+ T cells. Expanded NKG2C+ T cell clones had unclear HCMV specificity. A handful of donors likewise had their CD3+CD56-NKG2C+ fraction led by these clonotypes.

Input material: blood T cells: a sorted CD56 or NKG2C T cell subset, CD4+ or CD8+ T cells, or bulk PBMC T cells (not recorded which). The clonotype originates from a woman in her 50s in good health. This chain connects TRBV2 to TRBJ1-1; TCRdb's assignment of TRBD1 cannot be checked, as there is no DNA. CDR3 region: CAMDSPMNTEAFF.